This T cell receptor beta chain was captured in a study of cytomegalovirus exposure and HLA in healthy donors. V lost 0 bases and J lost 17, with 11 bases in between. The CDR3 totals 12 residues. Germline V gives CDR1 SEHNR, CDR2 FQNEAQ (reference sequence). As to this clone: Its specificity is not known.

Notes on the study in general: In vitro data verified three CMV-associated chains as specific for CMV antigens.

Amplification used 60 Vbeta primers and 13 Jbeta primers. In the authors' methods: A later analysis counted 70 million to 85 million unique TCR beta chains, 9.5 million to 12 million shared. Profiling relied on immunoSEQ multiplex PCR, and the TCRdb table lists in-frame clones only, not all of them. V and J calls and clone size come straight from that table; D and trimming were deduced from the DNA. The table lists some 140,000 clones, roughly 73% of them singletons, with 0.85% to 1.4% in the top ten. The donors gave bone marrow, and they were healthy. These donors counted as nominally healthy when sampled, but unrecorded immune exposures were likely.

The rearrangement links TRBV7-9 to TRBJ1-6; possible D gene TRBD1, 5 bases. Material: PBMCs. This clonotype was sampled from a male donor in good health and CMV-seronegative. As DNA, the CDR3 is TGTGCCAGCAGCTTAGCGGGACTTGAGATCCACTTT. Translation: CASSLAGLEIHF.